The rows below give T cell receptor beta chains drawn from one sample of a study of beta chain features in type 1 diabetes. Only in-frame clones appear in the TCRdb table, and some are missing; sequencing was by immunoSEQ multiplex PCR. The top ten clones hold 0.035% to 0.045% of a sample with hundreds of thousands of clones, roughly 13% of them seen once. Material for sequencing was naive CD4+ T cells from blood. These receptors came from a man aged 18 to 30 with type 1 diabetes. CDR3s include the opening cysteine and the closing phenylalanine or tryptophan. The D gene is left open where the match is weak. The listing skips clone size in some rows; elsewhere it reads once, few, many or a size class.

>TRBD2|TRBV10-3|few|TRBJ2-7
CAISESAGLAYEQYF
TGTGCCATCAGTGAGTCAGCGGGGTTAGCCTACGAGCAGTACTTC
>.|TRBV6-5|few|TRBJ2-7
CASSYDSWSSYEQYF
TGTGCCAGCAGTTACGATTCGTGGAGCTCCTACGAGCAGTACTTC
>TRBD2|TRBV6-5|.|TRBJ2-5
CASSPQGAGEETQYF
TGTGCCAGCAGTCCCCAGGGAGCGGGAGAAGAGACCCAGTACTTC
>.|TRBV28|few|TRBJ2-1
CASSLREGLEQFF
TGTGCCAGCAGTTTACGGGAAGGTCTCGAGCAGTTCTTC
>.|TRBV18|few|TRBJ1-1
CASSPGVNTEAFF
TGTGCCAGCTCCCCCGGAGTGAACACTGAAGCTTTCTTT
>.|TRBV11-1|.|TRBJ1-1
CASSTENTEAFF
TGTGCCAGCAGTACAGAGAACACTGAAGCTTTCTTT
>.|TRBV15|.|TRBJ2-4
CATAGTPKNIQYF
TGTGCCACCGCCGGGACACCAAAAAACATTCAGTACTTC
>TRBD1|TRBV7-6|.|TRBJ2-7
CASSLAGQTYEQYF
TGTGCCAGCAGCTTAGCGGGACAGACCTACGAGCAGTACTTC
>.|TRBV7-3|.|TRBJ2-7
CASSGLGEQYF
TGTGCCAGCAGCGGATTGGGGGAGCAGTACTTC
>TRBD1|TRBV9|few|TRBJ2-2
CASSVTGDPTGELFF
TGTGCCAGCAGCGTAACAGGGGATCCCACCGGGGAGCTGTTTTTT
>.|TRBV7-9|.|TRBJ1-2
CASSPIRQGTRSNYGYTF
TGTGCCAGCAGTCCAATCCGCCAGGGGACCCGTTCGAACTATGGCTACACCTTC
>TRBD2|TRBV29-1|.|TRBJ2-3
CSVAGPSGGHTDTQYF
TGCAGCGTTGCCGGACCGAGCGGGGGCCACACAGATACGCAGTATTTT
>.|TRBV27|few|TRBJ1-1
CASGRMNTEAFF
TGTGCCAGTGGACGGATGAACACTGAAGCTTTCTTT
>.|TRBV5-6|.|TRBJ2-7
CASSPRGARREQYF
TGTGCCAGCAGCCCCCGGGGGGCAAGGCGCGAGCAGTACTTC
>.|TRBV7-2|few|TRBJ1-5
CASSLERDQPQHF
TGTGCCAGCAGCTTAGAGCGGGACCAGCCCCAGCATTTT
>.|TRBV9|.|TRBJ1-2
CASSVAMGFAYGYTF
TGTGCCAGCAGCGTAGCTATGGGGTTTGCCTATGGCTACACCTTC
>.|TRBV30|.|TRBJ2-7
CAWSVEGSSYEQYF
TGTGCCTGGAGTGTTGAAGGAAGCTCCTACGAGCAGTACTTC
>.|TRBV4-2|few|TRBJ2-3
CASSQDPLGKTDTQYF
TGTGCCAGCAGCCAAGACCCTTTGGGGAAGACAGATACGCAGTATTTT
>.|TRBV9|.|TRBJ2-3
CASSVDETDTQYF
TGTGCCAGCAGCGTGGACGAGACAGATACGCAGTATTTT
>TRBD1|TRBV5-1|.|TRBJ1-2
CASSLGQPLYGYTF
TGCGCCAGCAGCCTGGGACAGCCCCTATATGGCTACACCTTC
>TRBD2|TRBV5-1|few|TRBJ2-1
CASSLASSGRGNEQFF
TGCGCCAGCAGCTTGGCCAGTAGCGGGAGAGGCAATGAGCAGTTCTTC
>.|TRBV10-2|.|TRBJ1-2
CASSPPPRVYGYTF
TGCGCCAGCAGTCCCCCCCCGAGGGTCTATGGCTACACCTTC
>TRBD1|TRBV28|.|TRBJ2-5
CASRPDREETQYF
TGTGCCAGCAGGCCGGACAGGGAAGAGACCCAGTACTTC
>.|TRBV30|.|TRBJ1-1
CAWALDSNTEAFF
TGTGCCTGGGCCCTGGACAGCAACACTGAAGCTTTCTTT
>.|TRBV21-1|few|TRBJ2-5
CASCLVRKNRGETQYF
TGTGCCAGCTGCTTGGTGCGGAAGAACAGGGGGGAGACCCAGTACTTC
>.|TRBV5-1|.|TRBJ1-1
CASFSGLVNTEAFF
TGCGCCAGCTTCTCGGGACTCGTTAACACTGAAGCTTTCTTT